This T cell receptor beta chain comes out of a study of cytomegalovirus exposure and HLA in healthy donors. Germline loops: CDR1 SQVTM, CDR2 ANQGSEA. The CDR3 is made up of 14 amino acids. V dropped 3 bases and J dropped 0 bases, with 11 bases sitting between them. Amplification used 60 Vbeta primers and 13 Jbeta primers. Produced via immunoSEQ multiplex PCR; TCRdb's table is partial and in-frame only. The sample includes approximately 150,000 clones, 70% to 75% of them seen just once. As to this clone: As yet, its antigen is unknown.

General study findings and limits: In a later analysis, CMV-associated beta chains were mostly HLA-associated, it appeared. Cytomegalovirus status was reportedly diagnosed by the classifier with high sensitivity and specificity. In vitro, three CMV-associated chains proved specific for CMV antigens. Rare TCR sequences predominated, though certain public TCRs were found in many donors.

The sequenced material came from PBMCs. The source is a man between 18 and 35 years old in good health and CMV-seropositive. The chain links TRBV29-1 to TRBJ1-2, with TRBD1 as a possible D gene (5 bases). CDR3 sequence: CSVDPQGTNYGYTF. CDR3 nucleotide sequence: TGCAGCGTTGATCCCCAGGGTACTAACTATGGCTACACCTTC.